The clone carrying this T cell receptor beta chain has at least ten counts. This CDR3 is also generated by other DNA sequences in the sample. The data belong to a study of shared clonotypes between healthy human individuals. For the study at large: The composition of the donors was two women and a few men aged 18 to 49.

In replicate PCRs of unsorted PBMC, 250 to 350 ng DNA, tens of thousands of T cell genomes, was used. The sequencing of unsorted PBMC DNA took place on ten immunoSEQ deep assay plates. Study processing details: From ImmunoSEQ came sequences covering only the junction and carrying no quality scores, so filtering differed. Method: immunoSEQ multiplex PCR; TCRdb's copy keeps in-frame clones and lacks some. V, J and clone size are taken as reported in that table, and D and trimming were inferred from the DNA itself. The sample lists about 470,000 clones; 75% to 85% were seen once. This CDR3 spans 13 amino acids. Germline lookup yields CDR1 SGHAT and CDR2 FQNNGV. Trimming removed 2 bases from V and 3 bases from J, with 8 bases in between.

Sequenced material: PBMCs. The TCR sequence derives from a woman in her thirties or forties in good health. Some clones in this sample may be carry-over from other donors' samples. The V gene is TRBV11-2, the J gene TRBJ2-7, with no clear D. The CDR3 DNA reads TGTGCCAGCAGCTTACGAGCTCACTACGAGCAGTACTTC. Its protein is CASSLRAHYEQYF.